This TCR beta chain stems from a study of neurological immune-mediated disorders. The CDR3 is made up of 15 amino acids. Germline CDR1 is MGHRA and CDR2 is YSYEKL. Trimming stripped 3 bases from V and 8 bases from J, with 17 bases between. TCRdb reprocessed the 5' RACE reads with MiXCR, giving one entry per CDR3 protein. Among about 120,000 distinct CDR3 sequences listed, more than 2.5% were seen once. This clonotype has at least ten counts. This clonotype originated in a woman younger than 45 with multiple sclerosis. This rearrangement joins TRBV4-1 to TRBJ1-5; D remains ambiguous. Sequences were obtained from PBMCs. CDR3 residues: CASSQAAMLGEPQHF. The CDR3, as DNA: TGCGCCAGCAGCCAGGCCGCGATGTTAGGCGAGCCCCAGCATTTT.